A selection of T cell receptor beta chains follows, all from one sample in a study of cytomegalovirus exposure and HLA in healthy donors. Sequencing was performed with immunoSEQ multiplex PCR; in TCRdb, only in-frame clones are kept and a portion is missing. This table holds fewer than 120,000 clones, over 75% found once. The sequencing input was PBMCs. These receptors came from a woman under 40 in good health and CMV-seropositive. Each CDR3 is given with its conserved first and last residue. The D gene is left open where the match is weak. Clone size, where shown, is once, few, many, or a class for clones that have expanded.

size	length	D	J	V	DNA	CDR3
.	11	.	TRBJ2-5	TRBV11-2	TGTGCCAGCAGCGAGAAAGAGACCCAGTACTTC	CASSEKETQYF
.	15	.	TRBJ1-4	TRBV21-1	TGTGCCAGCAGCAAAGCAGGGGCAACTAATGAAAAACTGTTTTTT	CASSKAGATNEKLFF
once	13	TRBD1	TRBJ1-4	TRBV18	TGTGCCAGCTCCCAAGACAGGGCCGAAAAACTGTTTTTT	CASSQDRAEKLFF
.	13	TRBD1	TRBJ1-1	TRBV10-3	TGTGCCATCCGGGACAGGGTCAACACTGAAGCTTTCTTT	CAIRDRVNTEAFF
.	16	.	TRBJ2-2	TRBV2	TGTGCCAGCAGTGAAGCAGGACAAGCGAACACCGGGGAGCTGTTTTTT	CASSEAGQANTGELFF
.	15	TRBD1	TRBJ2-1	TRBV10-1	TGCGCCAGCAGTGAAGGGACAGGTAGAGGCAATGAGCAGTTCTTC	CASSEGTGRGNEQFF
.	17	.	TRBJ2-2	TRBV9	TGTGCCAGCAGCCCCGCGGGGGCCCCAACGAACACCGGGGAGCTGTTTTTT	CASSPAGAPTNTGELFF
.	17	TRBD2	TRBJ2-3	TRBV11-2	TGTGCCAGCAGCTCCCGGTCGGCGGGGGGGCATCCAGATACGCAGTATTTT	CASSSRSAGGHPDTQYF
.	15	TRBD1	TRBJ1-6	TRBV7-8	TGTGCCAGCAGCTTGGGGGGACAGGGTGCTTCACCCCTCCACTTT	CASSLGGQGASPLHF
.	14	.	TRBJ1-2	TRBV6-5	TGTGCCAGCACCAAAGGTGCGGGGTGGGATGGCTACACCTTC	CASTKGAGWDGYTF
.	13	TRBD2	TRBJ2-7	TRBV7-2	TGTGCCAGCAGCTTGGCGGGAGGGTACGAGCAGTACTTC	CASSLAGGYEQYF
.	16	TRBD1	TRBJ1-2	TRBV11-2	TGTGCCAGCAGCTTAGATGGGGGGACAGGGGTCTATGGCTACACCTTC	CASSLDGGTGVYGYTF
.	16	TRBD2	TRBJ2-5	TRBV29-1	TGCAGCGTTGCGGGACTAGCGGGATCTTACCAAGAGACCCAGTACTTC	CSVAGLAGSYQETQYF
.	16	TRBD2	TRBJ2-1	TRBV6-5	TGTGCCAGCAGTTACTCGGTAGCGGGGGGGTACAATGAGCAGTTCTTC	CASSYSVAGGYNEQFF
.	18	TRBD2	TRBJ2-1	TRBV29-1	TGCAGCGCCCGGGGACTAGCGGGGGGAAAACTCTCCTACAATGAGCAGTTCTTC	CSARGLAGGKLSYNEQFF
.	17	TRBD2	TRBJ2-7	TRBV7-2	TGTGCCAGCAGCTTAGTTGGGCGGGGGGCCAACTCCTACGAGCAGTACTTC	CASSLVGRGANSYEQYF
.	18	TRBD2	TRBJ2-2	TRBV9	TGTGCCAGCAGCTTGGGACTAGCGGGAGGGCCACAAACCGGGGAGCTGTTTTTT	CASSLGLAGGPQTGELFF
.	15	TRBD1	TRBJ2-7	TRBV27	TGTGCCAGCAGTCCGACAGGGGCGATCGCCTACGAGCAGTACTTC	CASSPTGAIAYEQYF
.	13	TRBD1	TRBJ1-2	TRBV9	TGTGCCAGCAGCGTCGGACAGGCCTATGGCTACACCTTC	CASSVGQAYGYTF
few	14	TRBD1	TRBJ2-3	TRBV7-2	TGTGCCAGCAGCTCCCGACAGGGACAAGATACGCAGTATTTT	CASSSRQGQDTQYF
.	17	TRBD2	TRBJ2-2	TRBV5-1	TGCGCCAGCAGGAGGAGCCTAGCGGGGGGGCTATCCGGGGAGCTGTTTTTT	CASRRSLAGGLSGELFF
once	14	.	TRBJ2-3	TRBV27	TGTGCCAGCAGTTTGGCGGGACCCACAGATACGCAGTATTTT	CASSLAGPTDTQYF
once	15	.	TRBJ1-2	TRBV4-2	TGTGCCAGCAGCCAGGAGACAGCACCTAACTATGGCTACACCTTC	CASSQETAPNYGYTF
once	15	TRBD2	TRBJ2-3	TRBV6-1	TGTGCCAGCAGTGGACTAGCGGGGGGGCCAGATACGCAGTATTTT	CASSGLAGGPDTQYF
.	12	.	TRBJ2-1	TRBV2	TGTGCCAGCAGACTAAATGGTAATGAGCAGTTCTTC	CASRLNGNEQFF
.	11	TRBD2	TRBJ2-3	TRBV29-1	TGCAGCGTTGCGGGAGGAGATACGCAGTATTTT	CSVAGGDTQYF
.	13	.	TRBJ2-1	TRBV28	TGTGCCAGCAGACTAACCGGCCACAATGAGCAGTTCTTC	CASRLTGHNEQFF
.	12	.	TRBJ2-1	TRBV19	TGTGCCAGTAGTCGGGTTTACAATGAGCAGTTCTTC	CASSRVYNEQFF
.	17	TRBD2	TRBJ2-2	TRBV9	TGTGCCAGCAGCGTATCGCTAGCGGGAGTGGACACCGGGGAGCTGTTTTTT	CASSVSLAGVDTGELFF
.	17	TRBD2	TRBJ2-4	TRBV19	TGTGCCAGTAGTATACCCTTGGGTAGGGAGGGTAGGAGCATTCAGTACTTC	CASSIPLGREGRSIQYF
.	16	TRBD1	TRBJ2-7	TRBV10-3	TGTGCCATCAGTGACAACCGGGACAGGGCCGGCTACGAGCAGTACTTC	CAISDNRDRAGYEQYF
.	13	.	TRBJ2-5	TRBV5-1	TGCGCCAGCAGTAGGGGGGGCGGAGAGACCCAGTACTTC	CASSRGGGETQYF
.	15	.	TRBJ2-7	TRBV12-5	TGTGCTAGTGGTTTGGCCCAGGGGTGGTCCTACGAGCAGTACTTC	CASGLAQGWSYEQYF
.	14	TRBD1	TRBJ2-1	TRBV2	TGTGCCAGCAGGGGGACAGGGGGAAACAATGAGCAGTTCTTC	CASRGTGGNNEQFF
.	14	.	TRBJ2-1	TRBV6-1	TGTGCTTCTAAAGCCCTTGAAGACTACAATGAGCAGTTCTTC	CASKALEDYNEQFF
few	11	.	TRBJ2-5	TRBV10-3	TGTGCCATCCTCCTGGGGGGAACCCAGTACTTC	CAILLGGTQYF
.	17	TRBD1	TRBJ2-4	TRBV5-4	TGTGCCAGCAGCTTGGGACAGGGGGTATTGACCAAAAACATTCAGTACTTC	CASSLGQGVLTKNIQYF
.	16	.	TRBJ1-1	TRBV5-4	TGTGCCAGCAGCCCCTCCGGTGGTCAGGGGTTTACTGAAGCTTTCTTT	CASSPSGGQGFTEAFF
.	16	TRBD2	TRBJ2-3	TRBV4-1	TGCGCCAGCAGCCAACCGACTAGCGGGAAATCAGATACGCAGTATTTT	CASSQPTSGKSDTQYF